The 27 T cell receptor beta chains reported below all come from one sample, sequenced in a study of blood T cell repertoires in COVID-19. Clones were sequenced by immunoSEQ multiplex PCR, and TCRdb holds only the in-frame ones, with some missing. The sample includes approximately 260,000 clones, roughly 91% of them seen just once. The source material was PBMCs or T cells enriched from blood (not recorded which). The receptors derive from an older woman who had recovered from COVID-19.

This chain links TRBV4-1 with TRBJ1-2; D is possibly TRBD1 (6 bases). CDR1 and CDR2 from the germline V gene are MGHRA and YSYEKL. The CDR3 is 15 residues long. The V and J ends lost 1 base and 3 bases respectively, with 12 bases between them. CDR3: CASSQAQGQHYGYTF. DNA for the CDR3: TGCGCCAGCAGCCAAGCACAGGGTCAACACTATGGCTACACCTTC.

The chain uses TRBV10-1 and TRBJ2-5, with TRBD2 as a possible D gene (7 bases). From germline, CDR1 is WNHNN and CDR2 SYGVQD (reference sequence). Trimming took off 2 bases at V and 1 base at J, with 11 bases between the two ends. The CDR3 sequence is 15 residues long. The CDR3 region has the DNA TGCGCCAGCAGTGAGGGGGGGGCAGTCCAAGAGACCCAGTACTTC. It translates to CASSEGGAVQETQYF.

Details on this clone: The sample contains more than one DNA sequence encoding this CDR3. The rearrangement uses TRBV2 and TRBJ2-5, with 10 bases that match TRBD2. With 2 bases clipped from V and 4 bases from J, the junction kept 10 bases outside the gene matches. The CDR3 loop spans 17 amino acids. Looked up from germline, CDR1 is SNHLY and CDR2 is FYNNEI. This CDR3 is CASSELAGGRGGETQYF. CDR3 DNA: TGTGCCAGCAGTGAATTAGCGGGGGGTCGCGGCGGAGAGACCCAGTACTTC.

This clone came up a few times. In DNA, the CDR3 is TGTGCCAGCAGCCCCGATCGACAGGGCAATGGCTACACCTTC. Encoded protein: CASSPDRQGNGYTF. The chain uses TRBV3-1 (or the pseudogene TRBV3-2) and TRBJ1-2; 7 positions match TRBD1. Germline trimming cut 4 bases from V and 6 bases from J; bases unmatched to any gene: 8. This CDR3 contains 14 residues. Germline V gives CDR1 LGHDT, CDR2 YNNKEL (reference sequence).

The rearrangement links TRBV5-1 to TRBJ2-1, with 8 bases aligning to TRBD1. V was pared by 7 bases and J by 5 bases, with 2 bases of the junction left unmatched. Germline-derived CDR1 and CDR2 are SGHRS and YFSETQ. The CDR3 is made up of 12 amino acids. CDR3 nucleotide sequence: TGCGCCAGCCGGACAGGGCACAATGAGCAGTTCTTC. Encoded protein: CASRTGHNEQFF.

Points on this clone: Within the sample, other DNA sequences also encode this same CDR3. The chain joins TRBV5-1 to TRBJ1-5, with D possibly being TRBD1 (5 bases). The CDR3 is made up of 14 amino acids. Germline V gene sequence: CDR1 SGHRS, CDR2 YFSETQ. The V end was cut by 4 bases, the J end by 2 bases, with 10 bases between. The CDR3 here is CASSLGRGNQPQHF. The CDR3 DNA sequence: TGCGCCAGCAGCCTGGGACGGGGCAATCAGCCCCAGCATTTT. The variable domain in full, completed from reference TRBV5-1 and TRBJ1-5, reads KAGVTQTPRYLIKTRGQQVTLSCSPISGHRSVSWYQQTPGQGLQFLFEYFSETQRNKGNFPGRFSGRQFSNSRSEMNVSTLELGDSALYLCASSLGRGNQPQHFGDGTRLSIL.

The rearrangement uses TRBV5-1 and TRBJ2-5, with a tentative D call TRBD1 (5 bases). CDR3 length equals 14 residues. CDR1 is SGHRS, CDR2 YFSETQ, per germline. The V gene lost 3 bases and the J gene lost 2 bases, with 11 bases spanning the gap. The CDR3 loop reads CASSSTVTQETQYF. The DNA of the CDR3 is TGCGCCAGCAGCTCGACAGTTACACAAGAGACCCAGTACTTC.

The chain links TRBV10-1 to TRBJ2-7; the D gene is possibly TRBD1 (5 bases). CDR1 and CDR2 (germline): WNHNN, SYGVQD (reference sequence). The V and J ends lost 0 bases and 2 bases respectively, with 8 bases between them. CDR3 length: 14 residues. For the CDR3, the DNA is TGCGCCAGCAGTGAGTCTTTCAGGGCCTACGAGCAGTACTTC. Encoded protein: CASSESFRAYEQYF.

CDR3 DNA: TGTGCCATCATTAGCAATCAGCCCCAGCATTTT. This codes for CAIISNQPQHF. The chain links TRBV24-1 to TRBJ1-5; D is undetermined. This CDR3 region has 11 residues. Germline assignment: CDR1 KGHDR and CDR2 SFDVKD. V lost 11 bases, J lost 0 bases, and 4 bases lay in between.

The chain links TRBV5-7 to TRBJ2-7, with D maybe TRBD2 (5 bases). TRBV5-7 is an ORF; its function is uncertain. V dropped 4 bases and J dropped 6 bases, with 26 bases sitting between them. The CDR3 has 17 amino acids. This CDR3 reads CASSDYRRTFYLREQYF. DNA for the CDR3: TGTGCCAGCAGCGATTACCGACGGACTTTTTATCTCCGCGAGCAGTACTTC.

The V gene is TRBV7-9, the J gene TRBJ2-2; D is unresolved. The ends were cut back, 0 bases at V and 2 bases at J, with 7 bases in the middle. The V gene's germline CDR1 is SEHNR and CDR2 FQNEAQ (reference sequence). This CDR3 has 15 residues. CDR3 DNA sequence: TGTGCCAGCAGCTTAGCGAACAGCAACACCGGGGAGCTGTTTTTT. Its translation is CASSLANSNTGELFF.

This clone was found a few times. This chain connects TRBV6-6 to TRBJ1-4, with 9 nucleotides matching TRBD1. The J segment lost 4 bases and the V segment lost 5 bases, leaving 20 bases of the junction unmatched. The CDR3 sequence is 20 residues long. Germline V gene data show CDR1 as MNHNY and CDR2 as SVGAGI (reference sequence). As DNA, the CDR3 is TGTGCCAGCAGTCGAACGGGGGACAGGGTATCTCCGACTCTTAATGAAAAACTGTTTTTT. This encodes CASSRTGDRVSPTLNEKLFF.

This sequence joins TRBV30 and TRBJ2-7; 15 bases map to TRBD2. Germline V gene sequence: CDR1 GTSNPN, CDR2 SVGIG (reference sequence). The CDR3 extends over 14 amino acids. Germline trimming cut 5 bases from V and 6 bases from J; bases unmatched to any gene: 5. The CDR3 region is CAWHPGLAGGEQYF. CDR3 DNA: TGTGCCTGGCACCCGGGACTAGCGGGAGGCGAGCAGTACTTC. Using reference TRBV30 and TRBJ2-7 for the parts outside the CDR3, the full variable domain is SQTIHQWPATLVQPVGSPLSLECTVEGTSNPNLYWYRQAAGRGLQLLFYSVGIGQISSEVPQNLSASRPQDRQFILSSKKLLLSDSGFYLCAWHPGLAGGEQYFGPGTRLTVT.

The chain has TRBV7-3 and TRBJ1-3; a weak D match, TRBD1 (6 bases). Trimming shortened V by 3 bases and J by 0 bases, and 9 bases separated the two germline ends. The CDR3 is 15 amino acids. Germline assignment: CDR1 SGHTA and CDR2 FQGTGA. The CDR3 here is CASSFAGDSGNTIYF. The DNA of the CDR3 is TGTGCCAGCAGCTTCGCAGGGGACTCTGGAAACACCATATATTTT.

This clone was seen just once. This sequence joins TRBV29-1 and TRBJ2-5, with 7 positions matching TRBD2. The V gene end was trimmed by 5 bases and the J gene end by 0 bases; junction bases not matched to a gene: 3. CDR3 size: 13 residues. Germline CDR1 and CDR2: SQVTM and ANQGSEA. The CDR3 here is CSVRGLDQETQYF. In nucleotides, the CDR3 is TGCAGCGTTCGTGGACTAGACCAAGAGACCCAGTACTTC.

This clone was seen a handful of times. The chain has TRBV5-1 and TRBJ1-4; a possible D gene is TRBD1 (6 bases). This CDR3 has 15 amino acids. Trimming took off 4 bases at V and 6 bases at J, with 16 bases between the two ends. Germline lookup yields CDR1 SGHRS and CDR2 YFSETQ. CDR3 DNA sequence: TGCGCCAGCAGCGGAACGGACAGCTTTTATGAAAAACTGTTTTTT. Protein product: CASSGTDSFYEKLFF.

The CDR3 region is CASSQDIPGQLEPEAFF. CDR3 DNA: TGCGCCAGCAGCCAAGATATACCGGGACAGCTTGAACCTGAAGCTTTCTTT. V usage is TRBV4-1 and J usage is TRBJ1-1; 7 positions match TRBD1. There are 17 residues in the CDR3. CDR1 and CDR2 (germline): MGHRA, YSYEKL. The V segment lost 0 bases and the J segment 6 bases; nucleotides outside the gene matches: 13.

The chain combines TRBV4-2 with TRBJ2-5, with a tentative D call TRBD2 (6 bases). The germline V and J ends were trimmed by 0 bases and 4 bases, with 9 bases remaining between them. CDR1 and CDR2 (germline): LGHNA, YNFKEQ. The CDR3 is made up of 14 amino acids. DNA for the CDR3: TGTGCCAGCAGCCAAGACGGGGGAGGAGAGACCCAGTACTTC. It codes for CASSQDGGGETQYF.

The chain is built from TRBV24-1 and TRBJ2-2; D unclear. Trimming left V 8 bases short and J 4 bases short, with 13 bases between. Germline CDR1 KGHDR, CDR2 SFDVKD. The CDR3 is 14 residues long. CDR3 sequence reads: CATMGRLTTGELFF. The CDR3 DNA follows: TGTGCCACCATGGGCAGGCTAACCACCGGGGAGCTGTTTTTT.

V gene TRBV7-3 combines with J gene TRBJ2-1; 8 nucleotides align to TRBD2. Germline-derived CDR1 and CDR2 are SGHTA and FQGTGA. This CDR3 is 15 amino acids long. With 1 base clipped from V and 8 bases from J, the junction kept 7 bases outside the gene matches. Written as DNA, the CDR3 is TGTGCCAGCAGCTTAAGCGGCGGGAGGTTCGATGAGCAGTTCTTC. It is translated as CASSLSGGRFDEQFF. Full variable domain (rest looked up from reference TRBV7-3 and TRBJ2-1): GAGVSQTPSNKVTEKGKYVELRCDPISGHTALYWYRQSLGQGPEFLIYFQGTGAADDSGLPNDRFFAVRPEGSVSTLKIQRTERGDSAVYLCASSLSGGRFDEQFFGPGTRLTVL.

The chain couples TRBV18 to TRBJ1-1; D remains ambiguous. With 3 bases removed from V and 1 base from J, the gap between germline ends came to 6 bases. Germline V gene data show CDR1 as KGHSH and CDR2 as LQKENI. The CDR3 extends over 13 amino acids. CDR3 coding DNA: TGTGCCAGCTCACCCCTAACGAACACTGAAGCTTTCTTT. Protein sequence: CASSPLTNTEAFF.

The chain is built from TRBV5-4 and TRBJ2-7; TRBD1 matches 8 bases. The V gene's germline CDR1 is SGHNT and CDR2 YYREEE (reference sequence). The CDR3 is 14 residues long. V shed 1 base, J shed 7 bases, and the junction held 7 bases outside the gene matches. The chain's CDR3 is CASSLQGALGEQYF. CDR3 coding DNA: TGTGCCAGCAGCTTGCAGGGGGCGCTGGGGGAGCAGTACTTC.

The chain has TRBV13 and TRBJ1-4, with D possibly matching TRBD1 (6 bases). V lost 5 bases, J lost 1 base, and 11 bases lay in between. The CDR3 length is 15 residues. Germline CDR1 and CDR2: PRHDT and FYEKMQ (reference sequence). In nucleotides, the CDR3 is TGTGCCAGCAGCCCCCGAGGGGGAACTAATGAAAAACTGTTTTTT. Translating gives CASSPRGGTNEKLFF.

Here the CDR3 DNA reads TGTGCCAGCAGTCCTACAGGGCCCTACGAGCAGTACTTC. This codes for CASSPTGPYEQYF. The chain has TRBV7-9 and TRBJ2-7; D is perhaps TRBD1 (6 bases). CDR3 length: 13 amino acids. Germline V CDR1 and CDR2: SEHNR, FQNEAQ (reference sequence). The ends were cut back, 6 bases at V and 2 bases at J, with 11 bases in the middle. Combining the CDR3 with reference TRBV7-9 and TRBJ2-7 gives the whole variable domain DTGVSQNPRHKITKRGQNVTFRCDPISEHNRLYWYRQTLGQGPEFLTYFQNEAQLEKSRLLSDRFSAERPKGSFSTLEIQRTEQGDSAMYLCASSPTGPYEQYFGPGTRLTVT.

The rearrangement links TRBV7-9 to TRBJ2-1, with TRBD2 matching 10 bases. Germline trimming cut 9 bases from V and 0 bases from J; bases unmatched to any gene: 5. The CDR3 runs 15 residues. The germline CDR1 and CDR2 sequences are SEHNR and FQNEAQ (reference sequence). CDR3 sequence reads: CASLAGASSYNEQFF. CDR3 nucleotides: TGTGCCAGTCTAGCGGGAGCGAGCTCCTACAATGAGCAGTTCTTC.

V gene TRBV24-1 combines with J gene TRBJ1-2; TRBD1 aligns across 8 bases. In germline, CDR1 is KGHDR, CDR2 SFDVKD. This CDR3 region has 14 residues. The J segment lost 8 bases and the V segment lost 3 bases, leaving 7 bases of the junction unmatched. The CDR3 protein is CATSDADRVDGYTF. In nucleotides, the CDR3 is TGTGCCACCAGTGATGCGGACAGGGTGGACGGCTACACCTTC.

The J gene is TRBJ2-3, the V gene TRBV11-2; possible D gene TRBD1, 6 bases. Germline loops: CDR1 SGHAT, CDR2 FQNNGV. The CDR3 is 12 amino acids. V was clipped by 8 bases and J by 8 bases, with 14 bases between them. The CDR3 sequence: CASGNQGLTQYF. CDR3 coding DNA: TGTGCCAGCGGGAACCAGGGGCTTACGCAGTATTTT.